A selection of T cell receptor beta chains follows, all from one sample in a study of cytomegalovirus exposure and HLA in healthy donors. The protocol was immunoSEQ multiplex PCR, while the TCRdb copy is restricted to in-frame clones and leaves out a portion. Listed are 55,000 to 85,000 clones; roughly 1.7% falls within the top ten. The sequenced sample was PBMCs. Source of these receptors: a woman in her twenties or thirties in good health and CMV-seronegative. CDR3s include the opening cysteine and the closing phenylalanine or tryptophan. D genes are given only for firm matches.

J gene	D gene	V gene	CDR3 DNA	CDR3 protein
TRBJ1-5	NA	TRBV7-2	TGTGCCAGCAGCCCACGGAATGGACAGTTAGATCAGCCCCAGCATTTT	CASSPRNGQLDQPQHF
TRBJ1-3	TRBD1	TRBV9	TGTGCCAGCAGCGTAGATCAGGGGGGCACTGGAAACACCATATATTTT	CASSVDQGGTGNTIYF
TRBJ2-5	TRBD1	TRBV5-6	TGTGCCAGCAGCCCTGCCCGGACAGGGAGGGAGACCCAGTACTTC	CASSPARTGRETQYF
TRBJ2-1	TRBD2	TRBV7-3	TGTGCCAGCAGCCCCCCCGGGACTAGGGCGTTCCATGAGCAGTTCTTC	CASSPPGTRAFHEQFF
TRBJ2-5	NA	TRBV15	TGTGCCACCAGCAGAGAACTGTACCAAGAGACCCAGTACTTC	CATSRELYQETQYF
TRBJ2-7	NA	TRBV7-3	TGTGCCAGCAGCCCCCAGGGGGGCCCGTACGAGCAGTACTTC	CASSPQGGPYEQYF
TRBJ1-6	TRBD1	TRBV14	TGTGCCAGCAGCCTAGCCAGGGGGCAATCACCCCTCCACTTT	CASSLARGQSPLHF
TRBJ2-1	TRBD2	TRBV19	TGTGCCAGTAGTACGCGGGGGGATGAGCAGTTCTTC	CASSTRGDEQFF
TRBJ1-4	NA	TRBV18	TGTGCCAGCTCACCCTACAAGGAGGCAAATGAAAAACTGTTTTTT	CASSPYKEANEKLFF
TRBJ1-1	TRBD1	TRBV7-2	TGTGCCAGCAGCTCCGGACAGGGGGCTTCTGAAGCTTTCTTT	CASSSGQGASEAFF
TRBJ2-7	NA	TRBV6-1	TGTGCCAGCAGTGCCCAGTCCTACGAGCAGTACTTC	CASSAQSYEQYF
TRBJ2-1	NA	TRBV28	TGTGCCAGCAGTGGGGGGGCCCCATCCTCCTACAATGAGCAGTTCTTC	CASSGGAPSSYNEQFF
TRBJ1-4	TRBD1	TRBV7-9	TGTGCCAGCAGCACCAACCAGGGGGCAACTAATGAAAAACTGTTTTTT	CASSTNQGATNEKLFF
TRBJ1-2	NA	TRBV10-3	TGTGCCATCAGACTAGACGCTAACTATGGCTACACCTTC	CAIRLDANYGYTF
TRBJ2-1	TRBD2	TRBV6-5	TGTGCCAGCAGTTACTCGGGAATAGCGGGTTACGATGAGCAGTTCTTC	CASSYSGIAGYDEQFF
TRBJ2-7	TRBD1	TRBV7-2	TGTGCCAGCAGCCCAACCTCGGGACAGGGGTACGAGCAGTACTTC	CASSPTSGQGYEQYF